Below, 9 T cell receptor beta chains from the same sample are listed, as sequenced in a study of CD8+ T cells in alopecia areata (dated by TCRdb to 2016 to 2019). Libraries came from the immunoSEQ multiplex PCR assay. RNA was extracted from all samples and reverse transcribed into cDNA as template for TCR sequencing. In its TCRdb copy, this immuneACCESS table keeps in-frame sequences only and misses some clones. Where compared with another copy, unresolved V genes explain less than half of these, and the others have no known cause. For this sample there are more than 90,000 clones; approximately 54% appear just once. The ten largest clones capture more than 10% of the sample. The time point label corresponds to: roughly 24 weeks on oral tofacitinib. The sample's treatment or condition, from its label and the paper: oral pan-JAK inhibitor, 5-10 mg twice daily. The sequencing here drew on CD8+ T cells sorted from blood, taken at week 24, from a patient treated with tofacitinib. The origin of the receptors is a human donor with alopecia areata.

The chain joins TRBV15 to TRBJ2-2, with a tentative D call TRBD2 (7 bases). The CDR3 is 15 amino acids. The V gene lost 0 bases and the J gene lost 7 bases, with 12 bases spanning the gap. Germline V gives CDR1 LNHNV, CDR2 YYDKDF (reference sequence). The CDR3, as DNA: TGTGCCACCAGCAGAGATCGGGGGGCAGACGGGGAGCTGTTTTTT. Translating it yields CATSRDRGADGELFF.

The V gene is TRBV7-9, the J gene TRBJ1-5; 9 bases line up with TRBD1. From germline, CDR1 is SEHNR and CDR2 FQNEAQ (reference sequence). This CDR3 comprises 14 residues. Losses at the gene ends were 5 bases for V and 7 bases for J; bases not matched to a gene: 6. Here the CDR3 reads CASSLTGGWQPQHF. CDR3 DNA sequence: TGTGCCAGCAGCCTGACAGGGGGATGGCAGCCCCAGCATTTT.

The chain recombines TRBV7-9 with TRBJ2-5; possibly TRBD1 for D (6 bases). Germline V lookup: CDR1 SEHNR, CDR2 FQNEAQ (reference sequence). CDR3 length: 14 amino acids. V shed 0 bases and J shed 3 bases, with 8 bases lying between them. This chain's CDR3 is CASSLANREETQYF. DNA of the CDR3: TGTGCCAGCAGCTTAGCCAACAGGGAAGAGACCCAGTACTTC.

This clone was counted between two and nine times. As DNA, the CDR3 is TGTGCCAGTAGCTACAGGGGGATGAACACCGGGGAGCTGTTTTTT. Translated: CASSYRGMNTGELFF. The chain recombines TRBV19 with TRBJ2-2; 8 bases match TRBD1. CDR3 size: 15 residues. V was pared by 6 bases and J by 1 base, with 4 bases of the junction left unmatched. The germline CDR1 and CDR2 sequences are LNHDA and SQIVND (reference sequence).

This clone occurred once. The chain employs TRBV7-3 and TRBJ2-2; 9 bases line up with TRBD1. V lost 2 bases and J lost 6; bases outside the gene matches: 7. CDR3 length equals 16 residues. The germline CDR1 and CDR2 sequences are SGHTA and FQGTGA. The CDR3 sequence: CASSLHGQGNSGELFF. In DNA, the CDR3 is TGTGCCAGCAGCTTACATGGACAGGGGAATTCCGGGGAGCTGTTTTTT.

The gene calls are TRBV7-9 and TRBJ1-2; perhaps TRBD1 as D (5 bases). V was clipped by 8 bases and J by 2 bases, with 15 bases between them. This CDR3 region has 14 residues. The germline V gene encodes CDR1 SEHNR and CDR2 FQNEAQ (reference sequence). CDR3 region: CASQRKGKNYGYTF. CDR3 sequence (DNA): TGTGCCAGCCAACGTAAGGGGAAGAACTATGGCTACACCTTC.

There are a few counts of this clone. This chain joins TRBV11-1 and TRBJ2-2; D remains unclear. Germline assignment: CDR1 SGHAT and CDR2 FQDESV (reference sequence). CDR3 size: 16 residues. V dropped 1 base and J dropped 0 bases, with 9 bases sitting between them. As DNA, the CDR3 is TGTGCCAGCAGCTTAGAGGGCGGCACGAACACCGGGGAGCTGTTTTTT. This translates into CASSLEGGTNTGELFF.

This rearrangement joins TRBV25-1 to TRBJ2-1; 7 positions match TRBD2. Trimming at V came to 8 bases and at J to 1 base, leaving 5 bases not matched to a gene. CDR3 length: 14 amino acids. The germline V gene has CDR1 MGHDK and CDR2 SYGVNS. The CDR3 region has the DNA TGTGCCAGCTTTGGGGGGGGATCCTACAATGAGCAGTTCTTC. As protein: CASFGGGSYNEQFF.

Only a few counts were recorded for this clone. The V and J genes are TRBV23-1 and TRBJ2-3; 9 positions agree with TRBD1. TRBV23-1 is an ORF; its function is uncertain. This CDR3 has 18 residues. The J segment lost 5 bases and the V segment lost 2 bases, leaving 14 bases of the junction unmatched. The CDR3 DNA follows: TGCGCCAGCAGTCAACCCCCGAGTTGGGACAGGGCTGTAGATACGCAGTATTTT. Its translation is CASSQPPSWDRAVDTQYF.